These 12 T cell receptor beta chains were all obtained from the same sample, sequenced in a study of shared clonotypes between healthy human individuals. Produced via immunoSEQ multiplex PCR; TCRdb's table is partial and in-frame only. This sample carries over 2,000,000 clones, roughly 93% of them seen once, and the ten largest clones take more than 1.5%. Terminally differentiated effector memory CD45RA+ cells were excluded by CCR7 positive selection of CD45RO-negative cells. What was sequenced was naive CD8+ T cells from PBMCs. The receptor set was obtained from a man between 18 and 35 years old in good health. Some clones in this sample may be carry-over from other donors' samples.

V gene TRBV14 combines with J gene TRBJ1-1; no definite D call. CDR1 and CDR2 from the germline V gene are SGHDN and FVKESK. The CDR3 runs to 12 residues. Trimming left V 4 bases short and J 9 bases short, with 12 bases between. The CDR3 loop is CASSPTGPQAFF. Here the CDR3 DNA reads TGTGCCAGCAGCCCCACCGGGCCTCAAGCTTTCTTT.

This chain uses TRBV11-2 with TRBJ2-2; no clear D gene. In germline, CDR1 is SGHAT, CDR2 FQNNGV. Between the trimmed V and J ends, which lost 3 bases and 5 bases, there was a span of 4 bases. The CDR3 has 12 amino acids. The CDR3 region has the DNA TGTGCCAGCAGCTTCGAAACCGGGGAGCTGTTTTTT. Its translation: CASSFETGELFF.

The gene calls are TRBV11-1 and TRBJ2-3; no definite D call. The CDR3 consists of 16 residues. The germline V gene has CDR1 SGHAT and CDR2 FQDESV (reference sequence). Trimming stripped 4 bases from V and 7 bases from J, with 21 bases between. The CDR3 coding sequence is TGTGCCAGCAGCTCGCATGAGAGACCCCCCGAAAATACGCAGTATTTT. The encoded protein is CASSSHERPPENTQYF.

The V call is TRBV2, the J call TRBJ2-7; a possible D gene is TRBD2 (6 bases). Trimming took 7 bases from V and 3 from J, leaving 19 bases between them. The CDR3 extends over 15 amino acids. CDR1 SNHLY and CDR2 FYNNEI come from the germline V gene. The CDR3 DNA reads as TGTGCCAGCATTGGGGAGGAGGGAAATGACTACGAGCAGTACTTC. The encoded protein is CASIGEEGNDYEQYF.

The chain combines TRBV10-3 with TRBJ1-2; the D gene is possibly TRBD1 (5 bases). Germline V gene lookup returns CDR1 ENHRY and CDR2 SYGVKD. The CDR3 spans 12 residues. Trimming took 10 bases from V and 3 from J, leaving 12 bases between them. CDR3 bases: TGTGCCACCGGAGGGGAGGACTATGGCTACACCTTC. Residues: CATGGEDYGYTF.

In its sample, this clone was seen once. V gene TRBV5-5 combines with J gene TRBJ2-7; D ambiguous. Germline CDR1 and CDR2: SGHKS and YYEKEE (reference sequence). The germline V and J ends were trimmed by 1 base and 3 bases, with 14 bases remaining between them. This CDR3 contains 15 residues. The CDR3 sequence: CASSLLGNVDYEQYF. In nucleotides, the CDR3 is TGTGCCAGCAGCTTGCTGGGGAACGTTGACTACGAGCAGTACTTC. Complete variable domain (other parts from reference TRBV5-5 and TRBJ2-7): DAGVTQSPTHLIKTRGQQVTLRCSPISGHKSVSWYQQVLGQGPQFIFQYYEKEERGRGNFPDRFSARQFPNYSSELNVNALLLGDSALYLCASSLLGNVDYEQYFGPGTRLTVT.

J is TRBJ2-2 and V is TRBV6-5; 7 bases agree with TRBD1. V was pared by 2 bases and J by 1 base, with 4 bases of the junction left unmatched. Germline values: CDR1 MNHEY, CDR2 SVGAGI. This CDR3 comprises 16 residues. The CDR3 here is CASSYGQGVNTGELFF. CDR3 sequence (DNA): TGTGCCAGCAGTTACGGGCAGGGGGTGAACACCGGGGAGCTGTTTTTT.

Details on this clone: Other nucleotide sequences in the sample specify the same CDR3. The chain combines TRBV27 with TRBJ2-5; 10 bases line up with TRBD1. The CDR3 is 14 residues long. Germline V lookup: CDR1 MNHEY, CDR2 SMNVEV (reference sequence). V was clipped by 3 bases and J by 5 bases; unmatched bases: 3. In DNA form, the CDR3 reads TGTGCCAGCAGTTTGACAGGGGGCGCGGAGACCCAGTACTTC. This translates into CASSLTGGAETQYF.

The chain combines TRBV7-7 with TRBJ2-1; either TRBD1 or TRBD2 may fit D (5 bases each). V shed 4 bases and J shed 6 bases, with 13 bases lying between them. Germline V CDR1 and CDR2: SSHAT, FNYEAQ (reference sequence). The CDR3 length is 14 residues. The CDR3 reads CASSSRPGRNEQFF. Here the CDR3 DNA reads TGTGCCAGCAGCTCCCGGCCGGGGCGCAATGAGCAGTTCTTC.

V usage is TRBV19 and J usage is TRBJ1-1; 12 bases are shared with TRBD1. Germline loops: CDR1 LNHDA, CDR2 SQIVND (reference sequence). Trimming cost V 5 bases and J 4 bases; bases outside gene matches: 8. CDR3 length equals 16 residues. CDR3 nucleotides: TGTGCCAGTAGTCTTGGGACAGGGGGCCATGGCACTGAAGCTTTCTTT. Its translation is CASSLGTGGHGTEAFF.

This chain joins TRBV4-1 and TRBJ1-1; 9 bases fit TRBD1. Germline loops: CDR1 MGHRA, CDR2 YSYEKL. Trimming took 4 bases from V and 0 from J; bases not matched to a gene: 12. The CDR3 is 18 amino acids. The CDR3 sequence: CASSRRIDRGDMNTEAFF. In nucleotides, the CDR3 is TGCGCCAGCAGCCGCCGAATTGACAGGGGGGACATGAACACTGAAGCTTTCTTT.

The rearrangement uses TRBV4-2 and TRBJ2-7; no clear D. Germline values: CDR1 LGHNA, CDR2 YNFKEQ. Trimming removed 4 bases at V and 5 bases at J, with 15 bases between. This CDR3 spans 14 amino acids. The CDR3 sequence is CASSRGASDDEQYF. Written as DNA, the CDR3 is TGTGCCAGCAGCCGCGGAGCTAGTGATGACGAGCAGTACTTC.